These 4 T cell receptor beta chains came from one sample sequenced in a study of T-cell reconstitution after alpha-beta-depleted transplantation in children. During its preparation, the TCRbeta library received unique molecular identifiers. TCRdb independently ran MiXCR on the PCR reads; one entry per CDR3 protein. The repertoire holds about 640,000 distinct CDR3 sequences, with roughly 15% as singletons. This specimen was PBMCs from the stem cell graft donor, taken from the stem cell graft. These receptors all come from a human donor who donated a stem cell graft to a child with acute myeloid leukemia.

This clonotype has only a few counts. CDR3 amino acids: CSGRGGKETQYF. The CDR3 DNA reads as TGCAGTGGTAGGGGGGGGAAAGAGACCCAGTACTTC. The chain employs TRBV20-1 and TRBJ2-5; D possibly corresponds to TRBD2 (7 bases). This CDR3 contains 12 residues. V gave up 7 bases and J gave up 3 bases, with 12 bases separating them. Germline V gene lookup returns CDR1 DFQATT and CDR2 SNEGSKA (reference sequence).

Written as DNA, the CDR3 is TGTGCCAGCAGTGATAGGGGCGCGGCCACTGAAGCTTTCTTT. The encoded protein is CASSDRGAATEAFF. The chain joins TRBV12-3 or TRBV12-4 to TRBJ1-1; maybe TRBD1 (5 bases). The CDR3 is 14 residues long. V was cut by 5 bases and J by 4 bases, with 14 bases left in between.

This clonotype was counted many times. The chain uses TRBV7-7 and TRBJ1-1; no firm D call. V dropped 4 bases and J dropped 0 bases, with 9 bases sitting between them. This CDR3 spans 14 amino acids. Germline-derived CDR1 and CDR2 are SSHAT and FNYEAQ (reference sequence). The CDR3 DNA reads TGTGCCAGCAGCTGGGCAGACATGAACACTGAAGCTTTCTTT. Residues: CASSWADMNTEAFF. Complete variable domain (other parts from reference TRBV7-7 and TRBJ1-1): GAGVSQSPRYKVTKRGQDVTLRCDPISSHATLYWYQQALGQGPEFLTYFNYEAQPDKSGLPSDRFSAERPEGSISTLTIQRTEQRDSAMYRCASSWADMNTEAFFGQGTRLTVV.

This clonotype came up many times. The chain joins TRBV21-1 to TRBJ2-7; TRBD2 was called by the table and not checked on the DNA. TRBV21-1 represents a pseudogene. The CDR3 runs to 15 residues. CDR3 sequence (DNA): TGTGCCAGCAGCATCACAAGGTGGAGGCACTACGAGCAGTACGTC. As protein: CASSITRWRHYEQYV.